This TCR beta chain was documented in a study of blood T cell repertoires in COVID-19. Study summary: The origin of the acute and convalescent COVID-19 samples was the United States, Italy and Spain.

Original processing notes: Estimates of nucleated cell counts were drawn from the amplification of reference gene primers. The repertoire was sequenced with immunoSEQ multiplex PCR; TCRdb's copy has only in-frame clones and lacks some. V and J calls and clone size are given by that table; D and trimming were obtained from the DNA. The sample consists of hundreds of thousands of clones, 85% to 90% of them appearing once. This CDR3 region has 16 residues. Germline V gene lookup returns CDR1 SGDLS and CDR2 YYNGEE. Trimming removed 0 bases at V and 7 bases at J, with 17 bases between. The specimen sequenced was peripheral blood. The V gene is TRBV9, the J gene TRBJ2-1, with D perhaps matching TRBD2 (6 bases). The TCR comes from a woman aged 40 to 50 with COVID-19, enrolled during active disease. The DNA for the CDR3 is TGTGCCAGCAGCGTAGGGCTAGCGCAGATTGAGAATGAGCAGTTCTTC. Its translation is CASSVGLAQIENEQFF. The full variable domain, rest sourced from reference TRBV9 and TRBJ2-1, is DSGVTQTPKHLITATGQRVTLRCSPRSGDLSVYWYQQSLDQGLQFLIQYYNGEERAKGNILERFSAQQFPDLHSELNLSSLELGDSALYFCASSVGLAQIENEQFFGPGTRLTVL.